These 24 T cell receptor beta chains originate from one sample sequenced in a study of tissue T cells after allogeneic stem cell transplantation. Data came from immunoSEQ multiplex PCR; TCRdb stores just in-frame clones and leaves some out. The data contain about 20,000 clones, 70% of them singletons. Sequenced sample: spleen. The receptors originated from a female BALB/c mouse in good health. The MHC haplotype of this mouse line is H2-d.

In the case of this clone: Gene names and germline refer to mouse. With the read ending 1 residue before the CDR3 end, the germline J gene is used to fill in that end. The genes are TRBV14 and TRBJ1-3, with D possibly matching TRBD1 (6 bases). Trimming cost V 2 bases and J 2 bases, with 8 bases left between them. Germline lookup yields CDR1 SGHDT and CDR2 FRDEAV. The CDR3 covers 14 residues. The sequenced CDR3 bases are TGTGCCAGCAGTTTAGGGGGGGCTGGAAATACGCTCTAT. This sequence encodes CASSLGGAGNTLY. The whole CDR3 sequence reads CASSLGGAGNTLYF.

On this clone: The gene names given are mouse names. The read ends 1 residue shy of where the CDR3 ends; the end is completed using the germline J gene. V and J are TRBV13-3 and TRBJ2-7, with 12 nucleotides matching TRBD2. The CDR3 has 14 residues. Germline CDR1 and CDR2: NNHDY and SYVADS. Trimming removed 3 bases from V and 7 bases from J; junction bases left unmatched: 5. The CDR3 DNA, read in part, is TGTGCCAGCAGTGCTGGGACTGGGGGGCGGGAACAGTAC. It yields the protein CASSAGTGGREQY. In full, the CDR3 is CASSAGTGGREQYF.

This clone showed up just once. Any gene name here is a mouse gene name. The CDR3 end is not reached by the read, which stops 1 residue before it; the germline J gene fills it in. The chain is built from TRBV15 and TRBJ2-4, with 11 positions matching TRBD1. Losses at the gene ends were 3 bases for V and 2 bases for J; bases not matched to a gene: 4. The CDR3 contains 16 residues. The germline V gene encodes CDR1 SGHND and CDR2 FRSKSL. CDR3 DNA (partial): TGTGCCAGCAGTTTCAGGACAGGGGGCCTTCAAAACACCTTGTAC. Translating it yields CASSFRTGGLQNTLY. Given in full, the CDR3 is CASSFRTGGLQNTLYF.

In its sample, this clone was seen once. Gene names denote mouse genes. Read sequence stops 1 residue before the CDR3 end, and the germline J gene provides the missing end. The chain recombines TRBV31 with TRBJ2-3, with TRBD2 matching over 7 bases. Germline CDR1 reads GKSSPN; CDR2 reads SITVG. V lost 0 bases to trimming and J lost 0 bases; unmatched junction nucleotides: 0. The CDR3 covers 14 residues. The covered CDR3 bases are TGTGCCTGGAGTCTCTGGGGGAGTGCAGAAACGCTGTAT. As protein: CAWSLWGSAETLY. The entire CDR3 protein is CAWSLWGSAETLYF.

This clone has only a few counts. Mouse names are used for the genes. The sequenced fragment ends 1 residue before the CDR3 boundary, so the rest is inferred from the germline J gene. This sequence joins TRBV5 and TRBJ2-7, with 8 bases lining up with TRBD1. The CDR3 covers 14 residues. The germline V gene encodes CDR1 LGHNA and CDR2 YNLKQL (reference sequence). V shed 1 base, J shed 4 bases, and the junction held 3 bases outside the gene matches. Partial CDR3 DNA: TGTGCCAGCAGCCAAGGGACAGGGACTTATGAACAGTAC. Protein sequence: CASSQGTGTYEQY. The complete CDR3 protein is CASSQGTGTYEQYF.

A remark on this clone: Any gene name here is a mouse gene name. The read falls 1 residue short of the CDR3 end, and the missing part is taken from the germline J gene. This rearrangement joins TRBV1 to TRBJ2-5, with D perhaps matching TRBD1 (7 bases). The CDR3 is made up of 14 amino acids. V was cut by 2 bases and J by 1 base, with 7 bases left in between. Germline lookup yields CDR1 NSQYPW and CDR2 LRSPGD (reference sequence). The covered CDR3 bases are TGCACCTGCAGTGCAAGGGGGCACCAAGACACCCAGTAC. It specifies CTCSARGHQDTQY. The CDR3 as a whole reads CTCSARGHQDTQYF.

This clone was detected only a few times. The germline and genes are mouse ones. From the germline J gene comes the end of the CDR3, since the read stops 1 residue before it. This chain links TRBV13-3 with TRBJ1-3; D remains unclear. The V gene's germline CDR1 is NNHDY and CDR2 SYVADS. V lost 4 bases and J lost 0, with 5 bases in between. There are 13 residues in the CDR3. The covered CDR3 bases are TGTGCCAGCAGTCCCATTTCTGGAAATACGCTCTAT. Translation: CASSPISGNTLY. The whole CDR3 protein reads CASSPISGNTLYF.

A note on this clone: Genes and germline are mouse. The sequence runs out 1 residue before the end of the CDR3; the remainder is reconstructed from the germline J gene. The V gene is TRBV1, the J gene TRBJ2-1, with 7 bases that match TRBD1. This CDR3 is 15 amino acids long. CDR1 and CDR2 from the germline V gene are NSQYPW and LRSPGD (reference sequence). J lost 4 bases, V lost 0 bases, and 3 bases had no gene match. The covered CDR3 bases are TGCACCTGCAGTGCAGAACCGGGACAGTATGCTGAGCAGTTC. It yields the protein CTCSAEPGQYAEQF. The full CDR3 protein reads CTCSAEPGQYAEQFF.

This clone was detected a few times. The germline and genes are mouse ones. The CDR3 end is not reached by the read, which stops 1 residue before it; the germline J gene fills it in. The rearrangement joins TRBV2 to TRBJ2-1; the D gene could be TRBD1 or TRBD2 (6 bases each). V was pared by 1 base and J by 1 base, with 8 bases between. In germline, CDR1 is LGHNA, CDR2 YSYQKL. The CDR3 consists of 15 residues. The CDR3 sequence: CASSQVGANYAEQFF. Partial CDR3 DNA: TGTGCCAGCAGCCAAGTGGGGGCGAACTATGCTGAGCAGTTC.

Remarks on this clone: The genes are named according to mouse. The read stops 1 residue short of the end of the CDR3; the missing end is completed from the germline J gene. The chain links TRBV5 to TRBJ2-5; D is possibly TRBD1 (5 bases). V was clipped by 3 bases and J by 7 bases, with 11 bases between them. CDR3 length: 13 amino acids. The V gene's germline CDR1 is LGHNA and CDR2 YNLKQL (reference sequence). The CDR3 bases that were read are TGTGCCAGCAGCCAGGCAGGGCAAAACACCCAGTAC. As protein: CASSQAGQNTQY. The complete CDR3 reads CASSQAGQNTQYF.

Details on this clone: Mouse names are used for the genes. Read sequence stops 1 residue before the CDR3 end, and the germline J gene provides the missing end. J is TRBJ2-3 and V is TRBV5; D gene uncertain. The CDR3 runs to 14 residues. Deletions cut 0 bases from V and 0 bases from J, with 4 bases between. Germline-derived CDR1 and CDR2 are LGHNA and YNLKQL (reference sequence). CDR3 in amino acids: CASSQDGSAETLYF. CDR3 DNA (partial): TGTGCCAGCAGCCAAGATGGGAGTGCAGAAACGCTGTAT.

To note about this clone: Mouse names are used for the genes. The DNA ends 1 residue before the CDR3 does, and the rest of the CDR3 is filled in from the germline J gene. The rearrangement links TRBV17 to TRBJ1-1, with a weak D call TRBD1 (6 bases). CDR1 is MNHDT, CDR2 YYDKIL, per germline. V shed 6 bases and J shed 4 bases, with 12 bases lying between them. There are 13 residues in the CDR3. CDR3: CASSNREGTEVFF. The CDR3 bases that were read are TGTGCTAGCAGCAACAGGGAGGGCACAGAAGTCTTC.

As regards this clone: Mouse gene names apply. The read ends 1 residue early relative to the CDR3; the germline J gene fills the gap. V is TRBV2 and J is TRBJ1-6; 9 bases match TRBD1. TRBJ1-6 is recorded as an ORF, its role being uncertain. Unmatched junction bases numbered 1, after V lost 2 bases and J lost 5 bases. The CDR3 contains 15 residues. Germline-derived CDR1 and CDR2 are LGHNA and YSYQKL. The CDR3 DNA, read in part, is TGTGCCAGCAGCCAAAGACAGGGGGATAATTCGCCCCTCTAC. This encodes CASSQRQGDNSPLY. The CDR3 in full is CASSQRQGDNSPLYF.

A word on this clone: The gene names given are mouse names. The CDR3 goes on 1 residue after the read ends, and that part is filled in from the germline J gene. The rearrangement links TRBV1 to TRBJ2-3; D uncertain. CDR3 length equals 14 residues. Between the trimmed V and J ends, which lost 1 base and 0 bases, there was a span of 5 bases. Germline V gene lookup returns CDR1 NSQYPW and CDR2 LRSPGD (reference sequence). Incomplete CDR3 DNA: TGCACCTGCAGTGCAGCTTCTAGTGCAGAAACGCTGTAT. Protein product: CTCSAASSAETLY. The CDR3 in its entirety is CTCSAASSAETLYF.

The sample holds one count of this clone. The germline and genes are mouse ones. The read halts 1 residue ahead of the CDR3 end, with the missing end drawn from the germline J gene. The V call is TRBV2, the J call TRBJ2-3, with D possibly matching TRBD2 (5 bases). The V gene lost 0 bases and the J gene lost 0 bases, with 7 bases spanning the gap. Germline lookup yields CDR1 LGHNA and CDR2 YSYQKL. The length of the CDR3 is 15 residues. The CDR3 region is CASSQDGVSAETLYF. The sequenced CDR3 bases are TGTGCCAGCAGCCAAGATGGGGTGAGTGCAGAAACGCTGTAT.

Comment on this clone: The gene names given are mouse names. The CDR3 here is CASGEGGDYAEQFF. The DNA read from the CDR3 is TGTGCCAGCGGTGAAGGGGGGGACTATGCTGAGCAGTTC. J is TRBJ2-1 and V is TRBV13-2; tentative D call: TRBD2 (7 bases). The read falls 1 residue short of the CDR3 end, and the missing part is taken from the germline J gene. V lost 2 bases and J lost 2, with 8 bases in between. Germline V gene sequence: CDR1 NNHNN, CDR2 SYGAGS (reference sequence). This CDR3 contains 14 residues.

This clone showed up just a few times. Germline and genes here are mouse. The CDR3 extends 1 residue past the end of the read, so its final part is completed from the germline J gene. This chain joins TRBV1 and TRBJ2-7; maybe TRBD2 (5 bases). Trimming shortened V by 0 bases and J by 6 bases, and 6 bases separated the two germline ends. Germline V gives CDR1 NSQYPW, CDR2 LRSPGD (reference sequence). This CDR3 comprises 12 residues. This CDR3 reads CTCSADLGEQYF. CDR3 DNA (partial): TGCACCTGCAGTGCAGATCTGGGTGAACAGTAC.

Comment on this clone: Mouse names are used for the genes. Read sequence stops 1 residue before the CDR3 end, and the germline J gene provides the missing end. The V call is TRBV5, the J call TRBJ2-7, with 10 positions matching TRBD2. CDR3 size: 14 residues. The germline V gene encodes CDR1 LGHNA and CDR2 YNLKQL (reference sequence). With 0 bases clipped from V and 4 bases from J, the junction kept 0 bases outside the gene matches. CDR3 DNA, as far as it was read: TGTGCCAGCAGCCAAGAGGACTGGGGGTATGAACAGTAC. This translates into CASSQEDWGYEQY. The entire CDR3 protein is CASSQEDWGYEQYF.

This clone has a handful of counts. Gene labels here are mouse ones. The read comes to an end 1 residue before the CDR3 does, leaving the germline J gene to fill in the end. The chain employs TRBV5 and TRBJ2-5, with 7 positions matching TRBD2. This CDR3 contains 14 residues. The trim removed 1 base at V and 4 bases at J, leaving 2 bases unmatched. CDR1 and CDR2 (germline): LGHNA, YNLKQL (reference sequence). CDR3 DNA (partial): TGTGCCAGCAGCCAAGGTCTGGGGGAAGACACCCAGTAC. This gives the protein CASSQGLGEDTQY. Given in full, the CDR3 is CASSQGLGEDTQYF.

A remark on this clone: Each gene name is a mouse one. The read halts 1 residue ahead of the CDR3 end, with the missing end drawn from the germline J gene. This chain connects TRBV13-3 to TRBJ1-2; 7 bases agree with TRBD1. Trimming removed 0 bases from V and 0 bases from J; junction bases left unmatched: 2. The CDR3 is made up of 15 amino acids. CDR1 is NNHDY and CDR2 is SYVADS in the germline V gene. The DNA read from the CDR3 is TGTGCCAGCAGTGATGCAGGGGGTGCAAACTCCGACTACACC. Its translation: CASSDAGGANSDYT. The full CDR3 sequence reads CASSDAGGANSDYTF.

With regard to this clone: The germline and genes are mouse ones. The read ends 1 residue before the CDR3 terminus; that terminus is restored from the germline J gene. The chain uses TRBV2 and TRBJ1-2, with D possibly being TRBD1 (6 bases). The germline V gene encodes CDR1 LGHNA and CDR2 YSYQKL. CDR3 length equals 15 residues. Trimming cost V 0 bases and J 4 bases, with 12 bases left between them. Incomplete CDR3 DNA: TGTGCCAGCAGCCAAGAAGGCAGGGGAGGCTCCGACTACACC. This encodes CASSQEGRGGSDYT. The whole CDR3 region reads CASSQEGRGGSDYTF.

A word on this clone: Genes and germline are mouse. Read data end 1 residue before the CDR3 end; the end is taken from the germline J gene. This chain connects TRBV13-3 to TRBJ2-5; D is possibly TRBD2 (7 bases). This CDR3 has 14 residues. In germline, CDR1 is NNHDY, CDR2 SYVADS. Trimming removed 4 bases at V and 2 bases at J, with 11 bases between. This chain's CDR3 is CASSPLGAQDTQYF. The DNA read from the CDR3 is TGTGCCAGCAGTCCCCTGGGGGCCCAAGACACCCAGTAC.

This clone occurred a few times. Genes and germline come from the mouse. The sequence runs out 1 residue before the end of the CDR3; the remainder is reconstructed from the germline J gene. The chain couples TRBV13-1 to TRBJ1-5; D is uncertain. The CDR3 extends over 13 amino acids. The V gene lost 0 bases and the J gene lost 6 bases, with 7 bases spanning the gap. Looked up from germline, CDR1 is NSHNY and CDR2 is SYGAGN. This chain's CDR3 is CASSDAASQAPLF. The CDR3 bases that were read are TGTGCCAGCAGTGATGCGGCATCCCAGGCTCCGCTT. Variable domain in full (rest from reference TRBV13-1 and TRBJ1-5): EAAVTQSPRNKVTVTGGNVTLSCRQTNSHNYMYWYRQDTGHGLRLIHYSYGAGNLRIGDVPDGYKATRTTQEDFFLLLELASPSQTSLYFCASSDAASQAPLFGEGTRLSVL.

A word on this clone: Mouse gene names and germline throughout. Read sequence stops 1 residue before the CDR3 end, and the germline J gene provides the missing end. This chain joins TRBV1 and TRBJ1-3; 7 nucleotides match TRBD1. Germline V gene data show CDR1 as NSQYPW and CDR2 as LRSPGD (reference sequence). With V trimmed by 0 bases and J by 3 bases, 2 bases remained unmatched. The length of the CDR3 is 15 residues. CDR3 sequence reads: CTCSAEQGVGNTLYF. CDR3 DNA, as far as it was read: TGCACCTGCAGTGCAGAGCAGGGGGTTGGAAATACGCTCTAT.